This T cell receptor (beta chain) was obtained from a study of shared clonotypes between healthy human individuals. As for the study in general: The study drew on a couple of women and a few men aged 18 to 49 as donors.

General study points: On the whole, naive subsets had larger estimated richness than memory subsets had.

Concerning this clone: The antigen is undetermined.

The CDR3 has 15 amino acids. Germline loops: CDR1 LNHDA, CDR2 SQIVND (reference sequence). Trimming removed 4 bases from V and 4 bases from J; junction bases left unmatched: 8. This table comes from immunoSEQ multiplex PCR, and its TCRdb copy is limited to in-frame clones, with some not included. The profile shows 850,000 to 1,200,000 clones, about 74% of them singletons. This chain uses TRBV19 with TRBJ1-1, with TRBD1 matching over 8 bases. The sample was memory CD4+ T cells sorted from blood. Subset specified: CD45RA-negative fraction. This TCR was sampled from a man younger than 35 in good health. CDR3 in DNA: TGTGCCAGTAGTACCTTAACCACAGGGGGCACTGAAGCTTTCTTT. It yields the protein CASSTLTTGGTEAFF.